This entry concerns a single T cell receptor beta chain. What it recognizes is unknown. Use of 60 Vbeta and 13 Jbeta primers characterized the PCR. TCRdb keeps only in-frame clones here, not all; method: immunoSEQ multiplex PCR. The table records about 200,000 clones, around 77% of them present only once. This sample was taken from a study of cytomegalovirus exposure and HLA in healthy donors. The germline gives CDR1 SEHNR, CDR2 FQNEAQ (reference sequence). V dropped 5 bases and J dropped 3 bases, with 3 bases sitting between them. The length of the CDR3 is 11 residues. Study-wide results and caveats: Across HLA loci, a later analysis found differing TCR association rates, with DRB1 most and HLA-C fewest.

This clonotype originated in a woman aged 25 to 39 in good health and CMV-seronegative. The rearrangement uses TRBV7-9 and TRBJ2-3; no firm D call. Source material: PBMCs. CDR3 residues: CASSQTDTQYF. As DNA, the CDR3 is TGTGCCAGCAGCCAAACAGATACGCAGTATTTT.